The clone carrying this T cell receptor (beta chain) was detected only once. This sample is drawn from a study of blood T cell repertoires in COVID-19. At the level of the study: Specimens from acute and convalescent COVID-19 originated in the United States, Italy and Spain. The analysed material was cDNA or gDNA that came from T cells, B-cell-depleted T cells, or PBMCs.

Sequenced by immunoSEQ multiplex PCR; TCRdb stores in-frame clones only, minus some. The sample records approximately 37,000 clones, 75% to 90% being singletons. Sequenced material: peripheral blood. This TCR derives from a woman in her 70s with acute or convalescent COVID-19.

In DNA form, the CDR3 reads TGTGCCAGCAGCAAAGGACAGATCAATGAAAAACTGTTTTTT. This codes for CASSKGQINEKLFF. The V call is TRBV9, the J call TRBJ1-4, with TRBD1 as a possible D gene (6 bases). Trimming took 4 bases from V and 5 from J, leaving 12 bases between them. This CDR3 has 14 amino acids. CDR1 and CDR2 (germline): SGDLS, YYNGEE.